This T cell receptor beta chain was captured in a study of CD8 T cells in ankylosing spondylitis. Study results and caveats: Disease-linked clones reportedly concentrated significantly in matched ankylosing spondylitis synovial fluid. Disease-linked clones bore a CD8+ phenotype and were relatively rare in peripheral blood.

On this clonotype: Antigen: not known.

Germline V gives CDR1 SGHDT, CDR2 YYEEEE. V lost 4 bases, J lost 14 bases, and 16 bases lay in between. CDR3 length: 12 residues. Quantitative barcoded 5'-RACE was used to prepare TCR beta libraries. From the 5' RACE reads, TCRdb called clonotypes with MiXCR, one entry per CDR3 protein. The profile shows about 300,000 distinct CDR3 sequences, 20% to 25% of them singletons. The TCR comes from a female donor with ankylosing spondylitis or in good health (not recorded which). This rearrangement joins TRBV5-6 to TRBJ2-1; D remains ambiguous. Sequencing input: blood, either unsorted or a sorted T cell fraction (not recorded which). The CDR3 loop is CASSRTFAEEFF. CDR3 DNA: TGTGCCAGCAGCAGGACCTTCGCGGAAGAGTTCTTC.